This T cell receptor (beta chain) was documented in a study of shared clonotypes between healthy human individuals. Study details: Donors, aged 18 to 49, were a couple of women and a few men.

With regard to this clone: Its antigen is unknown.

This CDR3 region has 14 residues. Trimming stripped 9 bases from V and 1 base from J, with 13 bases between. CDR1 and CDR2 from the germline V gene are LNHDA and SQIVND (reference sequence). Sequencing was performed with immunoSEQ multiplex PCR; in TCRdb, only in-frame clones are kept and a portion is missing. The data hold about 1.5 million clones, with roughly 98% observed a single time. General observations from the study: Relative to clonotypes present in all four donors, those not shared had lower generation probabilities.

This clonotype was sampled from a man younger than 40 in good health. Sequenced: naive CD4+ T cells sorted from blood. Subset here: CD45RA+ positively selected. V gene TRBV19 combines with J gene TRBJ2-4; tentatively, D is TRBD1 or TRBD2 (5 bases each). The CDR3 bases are TGTGCCAGCGAAGGACGGGGCGCCAAAAACATTCAGTACTTC. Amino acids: CASEGRGAKNIQYF.